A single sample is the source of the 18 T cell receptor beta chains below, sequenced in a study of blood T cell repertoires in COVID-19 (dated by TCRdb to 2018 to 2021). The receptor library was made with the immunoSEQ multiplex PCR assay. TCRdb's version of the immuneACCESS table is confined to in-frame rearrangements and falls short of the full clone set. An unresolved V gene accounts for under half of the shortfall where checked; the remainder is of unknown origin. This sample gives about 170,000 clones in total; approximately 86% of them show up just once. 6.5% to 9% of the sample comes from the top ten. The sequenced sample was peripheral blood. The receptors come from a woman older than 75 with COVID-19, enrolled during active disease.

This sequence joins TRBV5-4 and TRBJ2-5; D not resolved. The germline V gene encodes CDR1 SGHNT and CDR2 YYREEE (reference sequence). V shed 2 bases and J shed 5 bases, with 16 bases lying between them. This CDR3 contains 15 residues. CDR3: CASSFIGSHVETQYF. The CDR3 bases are TGTGCCAGCAGCTTTATCGGGTCCCATGTCGAGACCCAGTACTTC.

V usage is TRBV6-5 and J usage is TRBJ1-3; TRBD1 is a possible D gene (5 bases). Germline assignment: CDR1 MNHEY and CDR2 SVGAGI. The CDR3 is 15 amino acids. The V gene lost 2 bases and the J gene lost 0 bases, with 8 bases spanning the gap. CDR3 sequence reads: CASSYTRDSGNTIYF. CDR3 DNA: TGTGCCAGCAGTTACACCAGGGACTCTGGAAACACCATATATTTT.

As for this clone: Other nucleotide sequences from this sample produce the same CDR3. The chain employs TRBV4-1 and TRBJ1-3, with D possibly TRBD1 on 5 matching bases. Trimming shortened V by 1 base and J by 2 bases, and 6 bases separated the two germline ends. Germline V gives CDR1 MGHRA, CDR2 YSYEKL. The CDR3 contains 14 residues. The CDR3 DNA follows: TGCGCCAGCAGCCAAGGGGGGGCTGGAAACACCATATATTTT. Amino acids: CASSQGGAGNTIYF.

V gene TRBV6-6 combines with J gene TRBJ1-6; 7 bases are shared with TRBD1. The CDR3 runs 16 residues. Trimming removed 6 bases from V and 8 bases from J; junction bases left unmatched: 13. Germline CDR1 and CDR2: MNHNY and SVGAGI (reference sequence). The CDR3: CASSRARQGWDSPLHF. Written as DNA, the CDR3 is TGTGCCAGCAGCCGTGCTAGACAGGGATGGGATTCACCCCTCCACTTT.

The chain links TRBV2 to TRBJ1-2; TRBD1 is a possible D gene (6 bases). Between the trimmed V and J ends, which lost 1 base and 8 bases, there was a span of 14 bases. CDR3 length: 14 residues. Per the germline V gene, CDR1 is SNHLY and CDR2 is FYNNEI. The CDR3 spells CASSEVRETGGYTF. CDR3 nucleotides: TGTGCCAGCAGTGAAGTGAGGGAAACAGGGGGCTACACCTTC.

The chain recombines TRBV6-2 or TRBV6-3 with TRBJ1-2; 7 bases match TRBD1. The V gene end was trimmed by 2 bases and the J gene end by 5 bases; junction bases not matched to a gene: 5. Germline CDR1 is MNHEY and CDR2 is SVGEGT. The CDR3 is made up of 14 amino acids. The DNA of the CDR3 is TGTGCCAGCAGTTACCCCACAGGGGCTTATGGCTACACCTTC. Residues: CASSYPTGAYGYTF.

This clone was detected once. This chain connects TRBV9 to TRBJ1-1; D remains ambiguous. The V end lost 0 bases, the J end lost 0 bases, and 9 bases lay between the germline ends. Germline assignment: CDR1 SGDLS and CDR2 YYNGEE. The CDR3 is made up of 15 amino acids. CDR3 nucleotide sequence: TGTGCCAGCAGCGTAGCGACTACAATGAACACTGAAGCTTTCTTT. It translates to CASSVATTMNTEAFF.

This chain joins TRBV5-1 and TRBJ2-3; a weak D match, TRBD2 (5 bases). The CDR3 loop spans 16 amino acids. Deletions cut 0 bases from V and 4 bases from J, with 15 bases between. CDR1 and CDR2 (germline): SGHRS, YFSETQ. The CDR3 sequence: CASSLGGLPGADTQYF. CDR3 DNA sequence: TGCGCCAGCAGCTTGGGAGGGCTGCCCGGTGCAGATACGCAGTATTTT.

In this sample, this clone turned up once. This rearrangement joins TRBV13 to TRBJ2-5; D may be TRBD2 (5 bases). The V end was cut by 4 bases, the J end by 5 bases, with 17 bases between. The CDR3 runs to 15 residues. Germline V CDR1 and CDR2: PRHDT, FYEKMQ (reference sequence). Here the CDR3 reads CASSSAPGTGETQYF. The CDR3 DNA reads TGTGCCAGCAGCTCCGCCCCGGGAACTGGGGAGACCCAGTACTTC. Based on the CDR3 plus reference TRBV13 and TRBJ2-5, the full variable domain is AAGVIQSPRHLIKEKRETATLKCYPIPRHDTVYWYQQGPGQDPQFLISFYEKMQSDKGSIPDRFSAQQFSDYHSELNMSSLELGDSALYFCASSSAPGTGETQYFGPGTRLLVL.

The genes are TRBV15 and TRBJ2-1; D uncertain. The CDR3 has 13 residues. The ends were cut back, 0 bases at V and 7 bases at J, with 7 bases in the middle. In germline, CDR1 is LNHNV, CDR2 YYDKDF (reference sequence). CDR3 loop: CATSRDPVNEQFF. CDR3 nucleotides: TGTGCCACCAGCAGAGATCCCGTTAATGAGCAGTTCTTC.

As DNA, the CDR3 is TGCGCCAGCAGCAGAACAGGGGGAAACACCATATATTTT. This translates into CASSRTGGNTIYF. The chain combines TRBV5-1 with TRBJ1-3; tentatively, D is TRBD1 (6 bases). CDR1 and CDR2 from the germline V gene are SGHRS and YFSETQ. The V end lost 4 bases, the J end lost 4 bases, and 9 bases lay between the germline ends. The CDR3 totals 13 residues.

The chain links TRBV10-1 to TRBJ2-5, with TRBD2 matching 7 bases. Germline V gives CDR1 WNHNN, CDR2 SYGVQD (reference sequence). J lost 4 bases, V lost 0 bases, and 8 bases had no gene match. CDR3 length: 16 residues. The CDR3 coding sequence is TGCGCCAGCAGTGAGTCCGCCGGGGGGACGAGAGAGACCCAGTACTTC. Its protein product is CASSESAGGTRETQYF.

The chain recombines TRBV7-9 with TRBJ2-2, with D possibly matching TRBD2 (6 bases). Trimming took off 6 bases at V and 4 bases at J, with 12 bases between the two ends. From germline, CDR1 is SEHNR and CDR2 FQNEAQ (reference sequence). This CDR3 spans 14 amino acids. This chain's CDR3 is CASRVGGRTGELFF. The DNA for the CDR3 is TGTGCCAGCAGAGTCGGGGGACGCACCGGGGAGCTGTTTTTT.

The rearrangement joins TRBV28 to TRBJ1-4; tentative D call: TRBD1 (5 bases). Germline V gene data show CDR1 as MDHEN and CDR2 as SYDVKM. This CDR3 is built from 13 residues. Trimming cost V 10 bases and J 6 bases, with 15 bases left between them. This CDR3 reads CAIHQGADEKLFF. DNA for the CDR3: TGTGCCATCCACCAGGGTGCGGATGAAAAACTGTTTTTT.

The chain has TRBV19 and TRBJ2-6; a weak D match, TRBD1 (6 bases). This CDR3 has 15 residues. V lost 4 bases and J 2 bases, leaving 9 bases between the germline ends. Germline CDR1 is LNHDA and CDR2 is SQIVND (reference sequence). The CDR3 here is CASSTKGAGANVLTF. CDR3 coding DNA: TGTGCCAGTAGTACAAAGGGGGCTGGGGCCAACGTCCTGACTTTC.

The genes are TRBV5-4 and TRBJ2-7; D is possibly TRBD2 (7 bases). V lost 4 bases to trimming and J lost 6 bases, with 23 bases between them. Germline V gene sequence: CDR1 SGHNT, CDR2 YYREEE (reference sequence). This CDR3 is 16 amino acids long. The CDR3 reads CASSPGGLGGEGEQYF. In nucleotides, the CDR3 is TGTGCCAGCAGCCCGGGGGGCCTCGGGGGCGAGGGCGAGCAGTACTTC.

As DNA, the CDR3 is TGTGCCAGCTCATCAGGACAGGCCAGCTCCTACGAGCAGTACTTC. Amino acids: CASSSGQASSYEQYF. V gene TRBV18 combines with J gene TRBJ2-7; 7 bases fit TRBD1. Germline trimming cut 5 bases from V and 0 bases from J; bases unmatched to any gene: 7. CDR3 size: 15 residues. From germline, CDR1 is KGHSH and CDR2 LQKENI.

DNA for the CDR3: TGTGCCAGCAGGCAGGGGGCATCCGGGGAGCTGTTTTTT. Protein sequence: CASRQGASGELFF. This chain links TRBV6-5 with TRBJ2-2, with 8 bases aligning to TRBD1. The length of the CDR3 is 13 residues. Germline trimming cut 6 bases from V and 6 bases from J; bases unmatched to any gene: 3. Germline V gives CDR1 MNHEY, CDR2 SVGAGI.